Below are 20 T cell receptor beta chains sequenced from a single sample in a study of blood T cell repertoires in COVID-19. Produced via immunoSEQ multiplex PCR; TCRdb's table is partial and in-frame only. The table has about 180,000 clones, over 70% seen once; the top ten hold approximately 2.9%. Sequencing input: peripheral blood. The receptors come from a woman in her sixties with acute or convalescent COVID-19.

V and J are TRBV5-1 and TRBJ1-2; no clear D. The V gene lost 0 bases and the J gene lost 4 bases, with 16 bases spanning the gap. Germline V gene data show CDR1 as SGHRS and CDR2 as YFSETQ. The CDR3 sequence is 16 residues long. Here the CDR3 DNA reads TGCGCCAGCAGCTTGGATGGCGGGAAAAAAGGCTATGGCTACACCTTC. Residues: CASSLDGGKKGYGYTF.

The chain combines TRBV5-5 with TRBJ1-2, with D perhaps matching TRBD1 (5 bases). Trimming stripped 2 bases from V and 1 base from J, with 9 bases between. This CDR3 contains 14 residues. Germline CDR1 is SGHKS and CDR2 is YYEKEE (reference sequence). The CDR3 protein is CASSLRGDNYGYTF. CDR3 coding DNA: TGTGCCAGCAGCTTAAGGGGCGATAACTATGGCTACACCTTC.

The CDR3, as DNA: TGTGCCAGCAGCGTAATCTCCTCTGAGAATGAGCAGTTCTTC. It encodes CASSVISSENEQFF. The chain is built from TRBV9 and TRBJ2-1; D remains unclear. Trimming took off 1 base at V and 7 bases at J, with 12 bases between the two ends. The CDR3 spans 14 residues. The germline CDR1 and CDR2 sequences are SGDLS and YYNGEE.

This clone has more than one count but fewer than ten. The chain carries TRBV25-1 and TRBJ1-2, with 8 bases that match TRBD1. This CDR3 comprises 15 residues. Per the germline V gene, CDR1 is MGHDK and CDR2 is SYGVNS. The trim removed 5 bases at V and 6 bases at J, leaving 11 bases unmatched. CDR3 sequence reads: CASSPGQGDGNGYTF. The CDR3 region has the DNA TGTGCCAGCAGTCCCGGACAGGGCGATGGGAATGGCTACACCTTC.

The chain has TRBV7-9 and TRBJ1-5, with 7 bases identical to TRBD1. Germline lookup yields CDR1 SEHNR and CDR2 FQNEAQ (reference sequence). The CDR3 is 16 amino acids. V trimming: 5 bases; J trimming: 3 bases; junction bases outside the gene matches: 10. CDR3 bases: TGTGCCAGCAGCCCACAGACAGGGATTCACAATCAGCCCCAGCATTTT. Protein sequence: CASSPQTGIHNQPQHF.

As DNA, the CDR3 is TGTGCCAGCAGTTTACGGGGGGCCTATGGCTACACCTTC. This encodes CASSLRGAYGYTF. The chain combines TRBV12-3 or TRBV12-4 with TRBJ1-2; maybe TRBD1 (6 bases). This CDR3 is 13 amino acids long. V was pared by 2 bases and J by 4 bases, with 8 bases between.

The V and J genes are TRBV18 and TRBJ2-2; D remains ambiguous. Deletions cut 1 base from V and 2 bases from J, with 8 bases between. Germline assignment: CDR1 KGHSH and CDR2 LQKENI. The CDR3 has 15 amino acids. The CDR3 DNA sequence: TGTGCCAGCTCACCACAGGCAGGAAACACCGGGGAGCTGTTTTTT. This codes for CASSPQAGNTGELFF.

The rearrangement links TRBV7-8 to TRBJ2-2, with TRBD1 matching 8 bases. The CDR3 is made up of 17 amino acids. Germline loops: CDR1 SGHVS, CDR2 FQNEAQ. J was trimmed by 1 base and V by 5 bases; bases with no gene match: 9. The chain's CDR3 is CASSPRTGTGNTGELFF. In nucleotides, the CDR3 is TGTGCCAGCAGCCCACGGACCGGGACAGGGAACACCGGGGAGCTGTTTTTT.

The chain joins TRBV15 to TRBJ2-7; the match to TRBD1 covers 8 bases. This CDR3 is built from 15 residues. Germline V lookup: CDR1 LNHNV, CDR2 YYDKDF (reference sequence). V gave up 5 bases and J gave up 0 bases; unmatched junction bases: 6. CDR3 residues: CATSRGQGSSYEQYF. In nucleotides, the CDR3 is TGTGCCACCAGCCGTGGACAGGGTAGCTCCTACGAGCAGTACTTC.

J is TRBJ2-7 and V is TRBV29-1; D perhaps matches TRBD2 (5 bases). V lost 7 bases and J 9 bases, leaving 16 bases between the germline ends. The CDR3 consists of 11 residues. Germline CDR1 reads SQVTM; CDR2 reads ANQGSEA. The CDR3 loop is CSARTGKGQYF. The CDR3 nucleotides read TGCAGCGCCCGGACGGGAAAGGGGCAGTACTTC.

This chain links TRBV5-4 with TRBJ2-3; TRBD2 matches 12 bases. This CDR3 has 17 residues. The V segment lost 0 bases and the J segment 3 bases; nucleotides outside the gene matches: 5. Germline CDR1 is SGHNT and CDR2 is YYREEE (reference sequence). The CDR3 coding sequence is TGTGCCAGCAGCTTGGTGAGACTAGCGGGGGAGACAGATACGCAGTATTTT. Protein: CASSLVRLAGETDTQYF.

This chain connects TRBV28 to TRBJ2-1, with a possible D match to TRBD2 (7 bases). Trimming took off 6 bases at V and 5 bases at J, with 26 bases between the two ends. The V gene's germline CDR1 is MDHEN and CDR2 SYDVKM. The CDR3 spans 18 residues. CDR3 sequence (DNA): TGTGCCAGCAGCCCTATAAGGGGCGGGGGCTCCTATCACAATGAGCAGTTCTTC. Translated, it gives CASSPIRGGGSYHNEQFF.

The J gene is TRBJ1-4, the V gene TRBV7-2; D may be TRBD1 (6 bases). The V end was cut by 0 bases, the J end by 7 bases, with 18 bases between. Germline lookup yields CDR1 SGHTA and CDR2 FQGNSA. The CDR3 covers 17 residues. The CDR3 DNA sequence: TGTGCCAGCAGCTTAGCGCCTTGGCCCCAGGGGAGTGAAAAACTGTTTTTT. This sequence encodes CASSLAPWPQGSEKLFF.

This clone was recorded once. The chain combines TRBV7-3 with TRBJ2-2, with D possibly matching TRBD1 (5 bases). Trimming left V 2 bases short and J 0 bases short, with 7 bases between. Germline V gene lookup returns CDR1 SGHTA and CDR2 FQGTGA. The CDR3 is 15 amino acids. The CDR3 loop is CASSLGAPNTGELFF. The CDR3 DNA reads TGTGCCAGCAGCTTAGGGGCACCGAACACCGGGGAGCTGTTTTTT. Complete variable domain (other parts from reference TRBV7-3 and TRBJ2-2): GAGVSQTPSNKVTEKGKYVELRCDPISGHTALYWYRQSLGQGPEFLIYFQGTGAADDSGLPNDRFFAVRPEGSVSTLKIQRTERGDSAVYLCASSLGAPNTGELFFGEGSRLTVL.

The chain combines TRBV19 with TRBJ1-2, with TRBD1 identical over 9 bases. Unmatched junction bases numbered 6, after V lost 3 bases and J lost 1 base. Germline V gives CDR1 LNHDA, CDR2 SQIVND (reference sequence). This CDR3 is 16 amino acids long. The CDR3 DNA reads TGTGCCAGTAGTATGCGGGGACAGGGTTATAACTATGGCTACACCTTC. Amino acids: CASSMRGQGYNYGYTF.

This sequence joins TRBV27 and TRBJ1-2, with TRBD1 identical over 7 bases. Germline CDR1 reads MNHEY; CDR2 reads SMNVEV (reference sequence). The CDR3 has 13 residues. The trim removed 2 bases at V and 8 bases at J, leaving 5 bases unmatched. This chain's CDR3 is CASSLNRGRGYTF. The CDR3 bases are TGTGCCAGCAGTTTAAACAGGGGAAGGGGCTACACCTTC.

This chain connects TRBV19 to TRBJ1-2; possibly TRBD1 for D (5 bases). This CDR3 is 15 amino acids long. Germline-derived CDR1 and CDR2 are LNHDA and SQIVND (reference sequence). Trimming pared 4 bases from V and 7 bases from J, leaving 19 bases between. The CDR3 here is CASSREGQGRVGYTF. The CDR3 nucleotides are TGTGCCAGTAGTAGGGAGGGCCAGGGCCGGGTTGGCTACACCTTC.

Only one count was recorded for this clone. The rearrangement uses TRBV5-8 and TRBJ2-1, with a tentative D call TRBD2 (5 bases). The CDR3 extends over 13 amino acids. V lost 7 bases to trimming and J lost 4 bases, with 12 bases between them. CDR1 SGHTS and CDR2 YDEGEE come from the germline V gene. DNA of the CDR3: TGTGCCAGCGTAACGGGGAGTTACAATGAGCAGTTCTTC. Residues: CASVTGSYNEQFF.

J is TRBJ2-2 and V is TRBV7-2; 8 bases fit TRBD2. With V trimmed by 7 bases and J by 4 bases, 11 bases remained unmatched. The CDR3 is 16 amino acids. Germline assignment: CDR1 SGHTA and CDR2 FQGNSA. Here the CDR3 DNA reads TGTGCCAGCACCCCAGGAGCGGGGGTGACCACCGGGGAGCTGTTTTTT. Protein: CASTPGAGVTTGELFF.

Written as DNA, the CDR3 is TGTGCCAGCAGCTTGGTTGAGGGAGGGTATCAGCCCCAGCATTTT. Its protein product is CASSLVEGGYQPQHF. The chain is built from TRBV5-8 and TRBJ1-5; the D is unclear. The CDR3 has 15 residues. Trimming shortened V by 0 bases and J by 5 bases, and 12 bases separated the two germline ends. Germline values: CDR1 SGHTS, CDR2 YDEGEE.